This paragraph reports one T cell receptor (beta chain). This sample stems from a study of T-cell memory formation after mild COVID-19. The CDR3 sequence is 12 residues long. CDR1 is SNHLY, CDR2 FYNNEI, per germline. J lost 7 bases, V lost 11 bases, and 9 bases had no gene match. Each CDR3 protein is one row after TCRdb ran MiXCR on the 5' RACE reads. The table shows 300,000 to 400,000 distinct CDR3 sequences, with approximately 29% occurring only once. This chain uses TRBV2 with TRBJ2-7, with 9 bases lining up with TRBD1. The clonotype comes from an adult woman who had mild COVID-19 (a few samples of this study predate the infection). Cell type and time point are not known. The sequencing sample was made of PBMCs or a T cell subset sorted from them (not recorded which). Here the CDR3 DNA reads TGTGCCCTCAGGGACAGGGTCAAAGAGCAGTACTTC. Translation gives CALRDRVKEQYF.